This T cell receptor (beta chain) was identified in a study of response to subunit inactivated influenza vaccine. Study-wide points: The authors offered the suggestion that each seasonal influenza vaccination recruits few new T cells.

TCRdb re-called the RT-PCR reads with MiXCR, one entry per CDR3 protein. Of 500,000 or so distinct CDR3 sequences detected, approximately 15% appear once; the ten largest clones hold less than 4%. CDR3 length: 14 residues. CDR1 SGHRS and CDR2 YFSETQ come from the germline V gene. Trimming stripped 4 bases from V and 7 bases from J, with 17 bases between. This clonotype was seen a handful of times. The antigen remains unidentified. This TCR was sampled from a man aged 50-75 years who received an inactivated influenza vaccine. The sequences come from CD4+ T cells sorted from PBMCs, collected less than 30 months after vaccination. V usage is TRBV5-1 and J usage is TRBJ1-1; D possibly corresponds to TRBD1 (5 bases). CDR3 nucleotides: TGCGCCAGCAGCCCCGGGACCGTCGGGAGTGAAGCTTTCTTT. This gives the protein CASSPGTVGSEAFF.